This T cell receptor beta chain was profiled in a study of blood T cell repertoires in COVID-19. Study context: Samples representing acute and convalescent COVID-19 were sourced from the United States, Italy and Spain. T cells, B-cell-depleted T cells, or PBMCs provided the cDNA or gDNA that served as material.

Looked up from germline, CDR1 is MNHEY and CDR2 is SVGAGI. The ends lost 0 bases at V and 2 bases at J; junction bases unmatched: 4. The CDR3 loop spans 16 amino acids. How the authors handled the data: How many nucleated cells were present was estimated from reference gene primer amplification. The protocol was immunoSEQ multiplex PCR, while the TCRdb copy is restricted to in-frame clones and leaves out a portion. That table gives V, J and clone size, and the DNA gave D and trimming. The sample has around 140,000 clones; 88% are singletons. This clonotype was obtained from a woman aged 45-60 years with acute or convalescent COVID-19. The V call is TRBV6-5, the J call TRBJ2-5, with 9 positions matching TRBD1. Sequenced material: peripheral blood. This chain's CDR3 is CASSYSGTGKQETQYF. The DNA of the CDR3 is TGTGCCAGCAGTTACTCCGGGACAGGGAAACAAGAGACCCAGTACTTC.